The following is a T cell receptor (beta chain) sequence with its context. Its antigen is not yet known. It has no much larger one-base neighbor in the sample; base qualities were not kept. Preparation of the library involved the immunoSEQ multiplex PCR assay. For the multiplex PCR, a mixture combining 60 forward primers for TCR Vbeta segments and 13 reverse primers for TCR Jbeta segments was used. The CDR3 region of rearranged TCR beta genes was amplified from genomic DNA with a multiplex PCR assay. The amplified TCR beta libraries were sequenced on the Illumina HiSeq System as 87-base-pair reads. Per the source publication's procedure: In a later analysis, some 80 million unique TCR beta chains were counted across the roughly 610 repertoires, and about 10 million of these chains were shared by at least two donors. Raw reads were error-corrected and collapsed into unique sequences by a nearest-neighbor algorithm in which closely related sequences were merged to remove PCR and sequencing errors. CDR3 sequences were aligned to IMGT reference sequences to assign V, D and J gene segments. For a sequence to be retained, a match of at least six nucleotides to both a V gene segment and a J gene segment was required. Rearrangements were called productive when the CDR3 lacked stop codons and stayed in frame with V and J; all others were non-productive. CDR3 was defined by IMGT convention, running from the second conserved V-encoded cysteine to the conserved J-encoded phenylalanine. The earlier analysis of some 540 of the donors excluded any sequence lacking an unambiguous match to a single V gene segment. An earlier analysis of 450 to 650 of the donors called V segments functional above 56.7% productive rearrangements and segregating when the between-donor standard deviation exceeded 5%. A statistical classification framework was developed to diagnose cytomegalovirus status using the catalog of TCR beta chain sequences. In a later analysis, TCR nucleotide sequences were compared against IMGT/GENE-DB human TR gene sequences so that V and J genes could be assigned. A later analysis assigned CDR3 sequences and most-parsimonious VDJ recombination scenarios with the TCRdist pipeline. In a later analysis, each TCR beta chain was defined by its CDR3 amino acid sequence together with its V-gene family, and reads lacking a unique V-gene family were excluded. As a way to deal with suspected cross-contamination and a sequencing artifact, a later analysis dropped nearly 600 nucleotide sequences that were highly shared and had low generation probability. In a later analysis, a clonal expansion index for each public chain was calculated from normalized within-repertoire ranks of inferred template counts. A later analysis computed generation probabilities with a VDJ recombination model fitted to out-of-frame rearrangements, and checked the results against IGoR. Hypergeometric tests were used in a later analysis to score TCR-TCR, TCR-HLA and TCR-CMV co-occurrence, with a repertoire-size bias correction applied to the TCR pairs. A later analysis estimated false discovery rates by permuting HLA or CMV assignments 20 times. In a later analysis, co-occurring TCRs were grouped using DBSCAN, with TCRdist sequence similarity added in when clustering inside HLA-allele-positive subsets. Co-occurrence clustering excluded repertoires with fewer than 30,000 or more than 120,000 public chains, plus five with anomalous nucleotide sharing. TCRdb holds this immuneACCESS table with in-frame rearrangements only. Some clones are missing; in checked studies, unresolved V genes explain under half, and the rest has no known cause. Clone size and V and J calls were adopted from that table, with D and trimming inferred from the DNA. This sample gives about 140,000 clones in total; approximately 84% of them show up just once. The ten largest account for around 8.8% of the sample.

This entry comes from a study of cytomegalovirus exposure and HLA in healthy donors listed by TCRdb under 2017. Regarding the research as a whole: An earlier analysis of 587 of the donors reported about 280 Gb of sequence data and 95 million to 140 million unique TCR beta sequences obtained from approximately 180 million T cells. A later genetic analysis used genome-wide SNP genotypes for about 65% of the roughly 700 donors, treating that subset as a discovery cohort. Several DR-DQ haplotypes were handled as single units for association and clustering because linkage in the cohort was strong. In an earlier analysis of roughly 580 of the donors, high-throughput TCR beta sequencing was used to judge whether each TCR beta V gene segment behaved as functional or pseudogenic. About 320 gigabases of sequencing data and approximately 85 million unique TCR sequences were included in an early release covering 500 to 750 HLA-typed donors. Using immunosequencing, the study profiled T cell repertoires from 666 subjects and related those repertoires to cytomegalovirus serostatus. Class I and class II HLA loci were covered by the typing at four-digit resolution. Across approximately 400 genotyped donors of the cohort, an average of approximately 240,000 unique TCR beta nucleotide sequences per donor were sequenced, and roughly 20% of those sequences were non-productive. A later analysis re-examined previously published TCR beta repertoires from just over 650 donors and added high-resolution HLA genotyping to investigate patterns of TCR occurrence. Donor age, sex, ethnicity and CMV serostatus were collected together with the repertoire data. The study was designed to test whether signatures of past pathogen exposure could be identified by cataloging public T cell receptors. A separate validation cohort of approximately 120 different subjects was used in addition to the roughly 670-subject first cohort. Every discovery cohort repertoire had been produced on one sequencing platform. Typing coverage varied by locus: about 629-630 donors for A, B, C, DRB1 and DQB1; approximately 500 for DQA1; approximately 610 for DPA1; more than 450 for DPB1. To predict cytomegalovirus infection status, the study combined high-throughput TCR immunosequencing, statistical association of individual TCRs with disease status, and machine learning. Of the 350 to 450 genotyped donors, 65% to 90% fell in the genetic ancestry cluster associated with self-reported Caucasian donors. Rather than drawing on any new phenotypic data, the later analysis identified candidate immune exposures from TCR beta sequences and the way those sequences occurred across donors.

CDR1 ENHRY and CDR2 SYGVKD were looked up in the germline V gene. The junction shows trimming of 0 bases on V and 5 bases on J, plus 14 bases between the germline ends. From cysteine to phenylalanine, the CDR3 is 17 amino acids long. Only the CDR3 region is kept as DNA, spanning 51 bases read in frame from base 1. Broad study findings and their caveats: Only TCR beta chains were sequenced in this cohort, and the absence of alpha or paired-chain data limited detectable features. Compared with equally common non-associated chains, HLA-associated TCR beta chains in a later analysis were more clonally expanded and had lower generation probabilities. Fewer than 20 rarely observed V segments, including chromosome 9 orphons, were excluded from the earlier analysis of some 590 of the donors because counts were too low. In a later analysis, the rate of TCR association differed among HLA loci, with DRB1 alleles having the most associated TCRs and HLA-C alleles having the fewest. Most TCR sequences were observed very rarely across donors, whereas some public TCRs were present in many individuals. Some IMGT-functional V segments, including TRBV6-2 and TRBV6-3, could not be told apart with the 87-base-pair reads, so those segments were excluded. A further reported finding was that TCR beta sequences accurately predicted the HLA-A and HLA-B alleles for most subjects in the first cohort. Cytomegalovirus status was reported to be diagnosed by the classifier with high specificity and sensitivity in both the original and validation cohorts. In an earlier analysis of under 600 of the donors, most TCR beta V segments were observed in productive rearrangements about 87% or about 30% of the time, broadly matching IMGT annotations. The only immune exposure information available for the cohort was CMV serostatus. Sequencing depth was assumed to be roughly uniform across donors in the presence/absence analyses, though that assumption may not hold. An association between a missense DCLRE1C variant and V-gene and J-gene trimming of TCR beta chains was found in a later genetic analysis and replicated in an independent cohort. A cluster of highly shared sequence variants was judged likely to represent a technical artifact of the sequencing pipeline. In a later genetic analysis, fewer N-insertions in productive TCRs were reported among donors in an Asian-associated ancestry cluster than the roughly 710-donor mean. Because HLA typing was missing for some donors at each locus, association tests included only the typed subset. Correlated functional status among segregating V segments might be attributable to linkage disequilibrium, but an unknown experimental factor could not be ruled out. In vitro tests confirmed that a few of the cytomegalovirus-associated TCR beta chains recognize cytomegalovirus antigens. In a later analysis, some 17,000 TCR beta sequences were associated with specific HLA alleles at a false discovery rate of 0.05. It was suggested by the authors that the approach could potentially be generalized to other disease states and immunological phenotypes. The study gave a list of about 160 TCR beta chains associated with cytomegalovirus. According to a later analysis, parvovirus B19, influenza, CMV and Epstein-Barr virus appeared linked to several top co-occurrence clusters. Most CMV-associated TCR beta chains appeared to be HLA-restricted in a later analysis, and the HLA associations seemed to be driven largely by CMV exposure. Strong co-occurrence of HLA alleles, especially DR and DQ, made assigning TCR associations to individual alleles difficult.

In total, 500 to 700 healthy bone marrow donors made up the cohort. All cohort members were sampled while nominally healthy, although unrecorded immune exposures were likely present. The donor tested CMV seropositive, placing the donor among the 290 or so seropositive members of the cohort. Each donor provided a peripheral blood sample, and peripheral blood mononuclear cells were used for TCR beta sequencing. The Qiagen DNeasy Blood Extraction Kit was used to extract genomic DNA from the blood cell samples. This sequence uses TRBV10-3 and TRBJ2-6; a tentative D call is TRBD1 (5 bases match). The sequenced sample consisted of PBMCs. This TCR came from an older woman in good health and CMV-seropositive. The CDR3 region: CAISESKTPGRANVLTF. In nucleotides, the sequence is TGTGCCATCAGTGAGTCGAAAACTCCAGGGAGGGCCAACGTCCTGACTTTC.